This paragraph covers one TCR beta chain sequence. Its antigen is not identified. This entry comes from a study of shared clonotypes between healthy human individuals. Findings and limits, study-wide: In having few donors, the study represented limited genetic and exposure-history diversity. Clonotype sharing among donors was expected to depend on sequencing depth.

Running of the assay took place at deep level. 150 to 250 ng DNA, 30,000 to 35,000 T cell genomes, went into each sorted-subset replicate PCR. TCRdb's table, derived via immunoSEQ multiplex PCR, lists solely in-frame clones and lacks some. This table holds fewer than 850,000 clones, about 90% found once. This receptor was obtained from a man aged 18 to 29 in good health. Some clones in this sample may be carry-over from other donors' samples. Sequenced input: memory CD8+ T cells from PBMCs. Documented subset: CD45RO+ cells pooled with CCR7-negative TemRA cells.

The CDR3 loop is CAGTQGLPASGRGSSSYEQYF. CDR3 bases: TGTGCCGGAACACAGGGGCTCCCAGCTAGCGGGAGAGGGTCCAGCTCCTACGAGCAGTACTTC. This sequence joins TRBV30 and TRBJ2-7, with 10 bases that match TRBD2. Unmatched junction bases numbered 28, after V lost 8 bases and J lost 0 bases. CDR1 is GTSNPN and CDR2 is SVGIG in the germline V gene (reference sequence). This CDR3 region has 21 residues. The whole variable domain, filled in from reference TRBV30 and TRBJ2-7, reads SQTIHQWPATLVQPVGSPLSLECTVEGTSNPNLYWYRQAAGRGLQLLFYSVGIGQISSEVPQNLSASRPQDRQFILSSKKLLLSDSGFYLCAGTQGLPASGRGSSSYEQYFGPGTRLTVT.